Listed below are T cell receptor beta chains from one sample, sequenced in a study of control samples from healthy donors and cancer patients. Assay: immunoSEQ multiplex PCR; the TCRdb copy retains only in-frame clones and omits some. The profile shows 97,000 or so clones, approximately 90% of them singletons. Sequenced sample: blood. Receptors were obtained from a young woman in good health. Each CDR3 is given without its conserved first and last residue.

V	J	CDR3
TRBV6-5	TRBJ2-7	ASSYNRLGAWEQY
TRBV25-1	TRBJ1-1	ASSGGRAF
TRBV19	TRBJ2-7	ASGRLAGAIHEQY
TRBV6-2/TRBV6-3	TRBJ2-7	ASSYSQTSGEQY
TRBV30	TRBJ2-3	AWSRTSGGQDTQY
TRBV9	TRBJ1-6	ASSVDDTHSPLH
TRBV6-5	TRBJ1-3	ASLTGAGNTIY
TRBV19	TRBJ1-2	ASTPQMGGYT
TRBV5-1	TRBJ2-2	ASSLGHANTGELF
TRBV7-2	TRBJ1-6	ASSPRRDFYNSPLH
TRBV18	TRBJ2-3	ASSPYEIRGRRMGDTQY
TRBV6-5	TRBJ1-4	ASSYSRDDNEKLF
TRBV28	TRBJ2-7	ASSLWDINYEQY
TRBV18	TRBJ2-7	ASSPPGAYEQY
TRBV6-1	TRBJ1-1	ASSDRARTEAF
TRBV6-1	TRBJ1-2	ASSEVVGTYGYT
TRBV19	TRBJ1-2	ASSISPVGRGLLNYGYT
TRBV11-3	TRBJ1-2	ASSSPGGFYGYT
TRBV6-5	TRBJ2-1	ASSTQGDPYNEQF
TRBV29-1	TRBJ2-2	SVESGSGAGELF
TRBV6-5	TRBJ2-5	ASTFSGETQY
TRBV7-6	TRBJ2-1	ASSLGLAFYNEQF
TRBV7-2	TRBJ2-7	ASSLGLAGSYEQY
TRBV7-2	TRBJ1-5	ASSPRTGGLGNQPQH
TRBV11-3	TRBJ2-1	ASSLREREGRNEQF
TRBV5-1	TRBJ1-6	ASSSGQGNSPLH
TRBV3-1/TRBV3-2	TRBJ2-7	ASSSPSGGGPRYEQY
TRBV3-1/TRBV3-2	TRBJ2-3	ASSQVKVNTDTQY